The 31 T cell receptor beta chains below all came from one sample that was sequenced in a study of beta chain features in type 1 diabetes. The entirety of the isolated RNA underwent reverse transcription, so expressed TCRB transcripts were sequenced. Generated by immunoSEQ multiplex PCR, the TCRdb table keeps only in-frame clones and is missing some. The repertoire holds 310,000 or so clones, with roughly 11% as singletons. The sample consisted of naive CD4+ T cells from blood. These receptors originate from a woman aged 25-40 years in good health.

This chain connects TRBV18 to TRBJ2-1; 7 bases are a match to TRBD1. Per germline, CDR1 KGHSH and CDR2 LQKENI. The CDR3 has 17 residues. The V segment lost 6 bases and the J segment 7 bases; nucleotides outside the gene matches: 18. The CDR3 sequence: CASSGQDLGAGGNEQFF. The CDR3 nucleotides are TGTGCCAGCTCCGGACAGGACCTAGGGGCTGGCGGGAATGAGCAGTTCTTC.

The V call is TRBV6-5, the J call TRBJ2-7; D is possibly TRBD2 (6 bases). Per the germline V gene, CDR1 is MNHEY and CDR2 is SVGAGI. The V gene lost 0 bases and the J gene lost 6 bases, with 18 bases spanning the gap. The CDR3 consists of 16 residues. As DNA, the CDR3 is TGTGCCAGCAGTTACTCGACGGGACTCCGGTTTTCCGAGCAGTACTTC. It yields the protein CASSYSTGLRFSEQYF.

This chain connects TRBV10-3 to TRBJ2-1; perhaps TRBD1 as D (5 bases). V gave up 4 bases and J gave up 2 bases, with 18 bases separating them. Germline lookup yields CDR1 ENHRY and CDR2 SYGVKD. CDR3 length: 17 amino acids. CDR3 coding DNA: TGTGCCATCAGTGGCACAAGACAGCAAGAAACCTACAATGAGCAGTTCTTC. It specifies CAISGTRQQETYNEQFF.

This clone was found a few times. J is TRBJ2-5 and V is TRBV7-2, with D unclear. Trimming shortened V by 5 bases and J by 9 bases, and 10 bases separated the two germline ends. CDR1 SGHTA and CDR2 FQGNSA come from the germline V gene. The CDR3 spans 11 residues. CDR3 sequence (DNA): TGTGCCAGCAGCCCCAGCGTCTCCCAGTACTTC. It codes for CASSPSVSQYF.

This clone was picked up a small number of times. V and J are TRBV29-1 and TRBJ2-1; a possible D gene is TRBD1 (6 bases). V was clipped by 7 bases and J by 4 bases, with 8 bases between them. The CDR3 loop spans 11 amino acids. Germline loops: CDR1 SQVTM, CDR2 ANQGSEA. CDR3 region: CSGGQYNEQFF. The DNA of the CDR3 is TGCAGCGGTGGACAGTACAATGAGCAGTTCTTC.

CDR3 DNA sequence: TGTGCCAGCAGCTGGGACAGGGGCCCAGCCTACGAGCAGTACTTC. Translation: CASSWDRGPAYEQYF. The V gene is TRBV7-2, the J gene TRBJ2-7, with 10 bases aligning to TRBD1. The V and J ends lost 4 bases and 2 bases, in that order; junction bases with no gene match: 5. CDR1 and CDR2 (germline): SGHTA, FQGNSA. This CDR3 is built from 15 residues.

V usage is TRBV6-6 and J usage is TRBJ2-5; D gene ambiguous. CDR1 and CDR2 from the germline V gene are MNHNY and SVGAGI (reference sequence). This CDR3 comprises 12 residues. V was shortened by 4 bases and J by 3 bases, with 6 bases between the two germline ends. In nucleotides, the CDR3 is TGTGCCAGCAGTTTTACGGAAGAGACCCAGTACTTC. This gives the protein CASSFTEETQYF.

This chain connects TRBV18 to TRBJ2-1; weak D call: TRBD1 (6 bases). The germline V gene has CDR1 KGHSH and CDR2 LQKENI. V lost 6 bases and J lost 5, with 17 bases in between. The CDR3 has 15 amino acids. The CDR3 loop is CASSPGAGTHNEQFF. The CDR3 nucleotides read TGTGCCAGCTCGCCTGGAGCCGGGACACACAATGAGCAGTTCTTC.

This chain links TRBV27 with TRBJ1-5; tentatively, D is TRBD1 (5 bases). Trimming removed 5 bases from V and 7 bases from J, with 18 bases in between. CDR1 and CDR2 from the germline V gene are MNHEY and SMNVEV (reference sequence). The CDR3 has 15 amino acids. The CDR3 DNA sequence: TGTGCCAGCAGTCCGCGACCGGGGGTTGAACAGCCCCAGCATTTT. Its translation: CASSPRPGVEQPQHF.

This clone turned up a few times. The rearrangement joins TRBV18 to TRBJ1-1, with D maybe TRBD1 (5 bases). The germline V gene encodes CDR1 KGHSH and CDR2 LQKENI. Trimming removed 1 base from V and 3 bases from J, with 18 bases in between. This CDR3 contains 17 residues. CDR3 loop: CASSPRHGGTGDTEAFF. CDR3 coding DNA: TGTGCCAGCTCACCACGCCATGGCGGGACGGGGGACACTGAAGCTTTCTTT.

This chain's CDR3 is CASSSSLSYNEQFF. Here the CDR3 DNA reads TGTGCCAGCAGTTCCTCCCTAAGCTACAATGAGCAGTTCTTC. V gene TRBV6-5 combines with J gene TRBJ2-1; no reliable D call. Per the germline V gene, CDR1 is MNHEY and CDR2 is SVGAGI. The V and J ends lost 4 bases and 3 bases respectively, with 10 bases between them. The CDR3 runs 14 residues.

This clone was seen a single time. As DNA, the CDR3 is TGTGCCAGCAGCTCCAGGACAGGGAAGGAAAAACTGTTTTTT. Encoded protein: CASSSRTGKEKLFF. The chain uses TRBV7-2 and TRBJ1-4, with 8 bases aligning to TRBD1. The CDR3 has 14 amino acids. Germline V lookup: CDR1 SGHTA, CDR2 FQGNSA. The V and J ends lost 4 bases and 8 bases, in that order; junction bases with no gene match: 6.

This clone occurred a few times. The chain recombines TRBV11-3 with TRBJ2-1, with a possible D match to TRBD2 (6 bases). From germline, CDR1 is SGHNT and CDR2 YENEEA. V was clipped by 4 bases and J by 6 bases, with 13 bases between them. This CDR3 contains 14 residues. CDR3 amino acids: CASSWRRESNEQFF. Written as DNA, the CDR3 is TGTGCCAGCAGCTGGAGGCGGGAAAGCAATGAGCAGTTCTTC.

This chain joins TRBV5-1 and TRBJ2-2; D perhaps matches TRBD1 (6 bases). Trimming took 4 bases from V and 0 from J, leaving 13 bases between them. This CDR3 comprises 16 residues. From germline, CDR1 is SGHRS and CDR2 YFSETQ. DNA for the CDR3: TGCGCCAGCAGCCCCGGGACACAAACGAACACCGGGGAGCTGTTTTTT. Amino acids: CASSPGTQTNTGELFF.

This chain links TRBV28 with TRBJ1-1; 7 bases are shared with TRBD1. With V trimmed by 9 bases and J by 4 bases, 17 bases remained unmatched. CDR1 and CDR2 from the germline V gene are MDHEN and SYDVKM. CDR3 length: 16 amino acids. CDR3 nucleotides: TGTGCCAGTAAATCCGTAAAGACAGGGCCCGGCACTGAAGCTTTCTTT. As protein: CASKSVKTGPGTEAFF.

In its sample, this clone was seen a few times. CDR3 sequence: CATSREGRNQPQHF. CDR3 coding DNA: TGTGCCACCAGCAGAGAAGGGAGAAATCAGCCCCAGCATTTT. This chain links TRBV15 with TRBJ1-5; D is unresolved. The CDR3 contains 14 residues. Germline CDR1 and CDR2: LNHNV and YYDKDF (reference sequence). The V end was cut by 0 bases, the J end by 4 bases, with 7 bases between.

The chain joins TRBV9 to TRBJ2-2; 13 bases align to TRBD2. CDR3 length: 17 residues. V was pared by 4 bases and J by 2 bases, with 5 bases of the junction left unmatched. Germline CDR1 reads SGDLS; CDR2 reads YYNGEE. CDR3 nucleotides: TGTGCCAGCAGCCCGACTAGCGGGAGGTCCAACACCGGGGAGCTGTTTTTT. Protein sequence: CASSPTSGRSNTGELFF.

The rearrangement links TRBV11-2 to TRBJ2-5, with D perhaps TRBD1 (5 bases). Trimming removed 1 base from V and 5 bases from J, with 17 bases in between. This CDR3 spans 16 amino acids. The germline gives CDR1 SGHAT, CDR2 FQNNGV. CDR3 residues: CASSLVGPRSSETQYF. The CDR3 DNA is TGTGCCAGCAGCTTAGTGGGGCCTAGGTCGTCGGAGACCCAGTACTTC.

In this sample, this clone turned up a few times. The V gene is TRBV7-3, the J gene TRBJ1-1, with TRBD1 identical over 7 bases. The CDR3 runs 14 residues. Per the germline V gene, CDR1 is SGHTA and CDR2 is FQGTGA. Trimming removed 3 bases from V and 4 bases from J; junction bases left unmatched: 5. In DNA, the CDR3 is TGTGCCAGCAGCTTGACAGGGTTCGCCACTGAAGCTTTCTTT. The encoded protein is CASSLTGFATEAFF.

The chain uses TRBV11-2 and TRBJ1-1; D is unclear. Deletions cut 5 bases from V and 2 bases from J, with 6 bases between. This CDR3 has 12 residues. Looked up from germline, CDR1 is SGHAT and CDR2 is FQNNGV. The CDR3, as DNA: TGTGCCAGCAGCGTTCGTAACACTGAAGCTTTCTTT. Translated: CASSVRNTEAFF.

This clone was recorded a few times. V is TRBV7-3 and J is TRBJ2-1; D remains unclear. The V gene's germline CDR1 is SGHTA and CDR2 FQGTGA. There are 19 residues in the CDR3. V shed 5 bases and J shed 4 bases, with 27 bases lying between them. CDR3 sequence (DNA): TGTGCCAGCAGCCCCAATCCGGTTTTCTCACCAAAACGATACAATGAGCAGTTCTTC. It specifies CASSPNPVFSPKRYNEQFF.

The gene calls are TRBV5-1 and TRBJ2-5; TRBD2 matches at 10 bases. Per the germline V gene, CDR1 is SGHRS and CDR2 is YFSETQ. The CDR3 covers 15 residues. V dropped 4 bases and J dropped 4; count of bases not matched to a gene: 7. CDR3 in amino acids: CASSSLAGAGETQYF. DNA for the CDR3: TGCGCCAGCAGCAGTCTAGCGGGAGCGGGAGAGACCCAGTACTTC.

The V gene is TRBV29-1, the J gene TRBJ1-5; 8 nucleotides match TRBD1. The CDR3 length is 13 residues. CDR1 is SQVTM and CDR2 is ANQGSEA in the germline V gene. V lost 6 bases and J lost 3; bases outside the gene matches: 4. DNA of the CDR3: TGCAGCGTCGGACAGGGCTACAATCAGCCCCAGCATTTT. This translates into CSVGQGYNQPQHF.

Only a few counts were recorded for this clone. V usage is TRBV11-1 and J usage is TRBJ1-1; no reliable D call. V lost 2 bases, J lost 0 bases, and 22 bases lay in between. Germline CDR1 SGHAT, CDR2 FQDESV (reference sequence). There are 19 residues in the CDR3. CDR3 sequence: CASSLSAPPGGSMNTEAFF. CDR3 nucleotides: TGTGCCAGCAGCTTATCCGCCCCGCCCGGCGGAAGCATGAACACTGAAGCTTTCTTT.

This clone showed up just a few times. The J gene is TRBJ2-1, the V gene TRBV6-5; 8 bases match TRBD1. From germline, CDR1 is MNHEY and CDR2 SVGAGI. The CDR3 sequence is 15 residues long. V lost 4 bases and J lost 2; bases outside the gene matches: 4. The CDR3 bases are TGTGCCAGCAGTTCCGACAGGGGAACCTACAATGAGCAGTTCTTC. Its protein product is CASSSDRGTYNEQFF.

This clone was counted between two and nine times. V and J are TRBV28 and TRBJ2-1; TRBD1 agrees at 10 bases. Trimming removed 2 bases from V and 8 bases from J; junction bases left unmatched: 6. The CDR3 extends over 15 amino acids. Germline CDR1 and CDR2: MDHEN and SYDVKM. CDR3 DNA: TGTGCCAGCAGTTTAGGGACAGGGGTGGGCTATGAGCAGTTCTTC. The encoded protein is CASSLGTGVGYEQFF.

The genes are TRBV7-2 and TRBJ2-3, with a weak D call TRBD2 (6 bases). Germline CDR1 and CDR2: SGHTA and FQGNSA. Trimming took 4 bases from V and 5 from J, leaving 7 bases between them. CDR3 length: 12 residues. The CDR3 loop reads CASSWGEDTQYF. The CDR3 DNA follows: TGTGCCAGCAGCTGGGGGGAAGATACGCAGTATTTT.

The J gene is TRBJ2-1, the V gene TRBV9; D is possibly TRBD1 (6 bases). Germline values: CDR1 SGDLS, CDR2 YYNGEE. The CDR3 extends over 14 amino acids. V gave up 4 bases and J gave up 9 bases, with 17 bases separating them. CDR3 sequence: CASSPRAGDGEQFF. In DNA form, the CDR3 reads TGTGCCAGCAGCCCAAGAGCAGGGGACGGTGAGCAGTTCTTC.

This clone has more than one count but fewer than ten. The chain is built from TRBV29-1 and TRBJ1-4; 7 bases are a match to TRBD1. The V segment lost 1 base and the J segment 6 bases; nucleotides outside the gene matches: 2. There are 13 residues in the CDR3. Germline values: CDR1 SQVTM, CDR2 ANQGSEA. CDR3 sequence: CSVEAGTDEKLFF. CDR3 DNA sequence: TGCAGCGTTGAAGCGGGGACAGATGAAAAACTGTTTTTT.

The V gene is TRBV13, the J gene TRBJ2-7, with TRBD1 matching over 9 bases. This CDR3 contains 13 residues. In germline, CDR1 is PRHDT, CDR2 FYEKMQ (reference sequence). Trimming at V came to 8 bases and at J to 7 bases, leaving 9 bases not matched to a gene. The CDR3 bases are TGTGCCAGCGGGGACAGGGTTGTTGGGGAGCAGTACTTC. Encoded protein: CASGDRVVGEQYF. The whole variable domain, remainder taken from reference TRBV13 and TRBJ2-7, is AAGVIQSPRHLIKEKRETATLKCYPIPRHDTVYWYQQGPGQDPQFLISFYEKMQSDKGSIPDRFSAQQFSDYHSELNMSSLELGDSALYFCASGDRVVGEQYFGPGTRLTVT.

The chain's CDR3 is CASSISWGPYGYTF. DNA of the CDR3: TGTGCCAGTAGTATAAGCTGGGGGCCCTATGGCTACACCTTC. This chain links TRBV19 with TRBJ1-2; tentatively, D is TRBD1 (6 bases). The CDR3 covers 14 residues. Trimming took 2 bases from V and 4 from J, leaving 11 bases between them. Germline lookup yields CDR1 LNHDA and CDR2 SQIVND (reference sequence).